The entry that follows covers one TCR beta chain sequence. These data originate in a study of blood T cell repertoires in COVID-19. Study summary: PBMCs, B-cell-depleted T cells, or T cells were the source of the cDNA or gDNA that made up the material.

In the original workflow: Researchers report that nucleated cell counts were estimated from reference gene primer amplification. Assay used: immunoSEQ multiplex PCR; TCRdb lists only in-frame clones, some missing. V and J calls and clone size are copied from that table; D and trimming were computed from the DNA. The sample has 270,000 or so clones, about 76% seen once. The CDR3 runs to 14 residues. Germline CDR1 and CDR2: LGHNA and YSLEER. Trimming took 0 bases from V and 10 from J, leaving 15 bases between them. The chain couples TRBV4-3 to TRBJ1-1; D perhaps matches TRBD1 (5 bases). This clonotype was sampled from a woman aged 60-75 years with active or convalescent COVID-19. Material for sequencing was peripheral blood. CDR3 region: CASSQDRALFGAFF. DNA of the CDR3: TGCGCCAGCAGCCAAGACAGGGCCCTCTTTGGAGCTTTCTTT.